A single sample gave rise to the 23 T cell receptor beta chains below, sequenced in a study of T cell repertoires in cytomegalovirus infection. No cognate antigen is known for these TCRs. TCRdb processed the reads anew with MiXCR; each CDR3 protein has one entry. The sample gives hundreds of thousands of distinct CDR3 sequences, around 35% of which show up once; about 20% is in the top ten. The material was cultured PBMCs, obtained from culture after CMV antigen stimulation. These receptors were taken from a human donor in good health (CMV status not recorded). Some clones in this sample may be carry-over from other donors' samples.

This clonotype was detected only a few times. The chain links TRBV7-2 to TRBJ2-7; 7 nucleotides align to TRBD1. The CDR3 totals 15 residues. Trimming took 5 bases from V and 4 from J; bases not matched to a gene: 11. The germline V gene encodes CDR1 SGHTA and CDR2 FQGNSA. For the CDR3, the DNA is TGTGCCAGCAGCCTCGACCCAGGGGGATGGTACGAGCAGTACTTC. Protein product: CASSLDPGGWYEQYF.

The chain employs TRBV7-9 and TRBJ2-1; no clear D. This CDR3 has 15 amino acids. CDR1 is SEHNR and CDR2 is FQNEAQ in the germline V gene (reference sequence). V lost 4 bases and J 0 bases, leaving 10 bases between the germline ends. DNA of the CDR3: TGTGCCAGCAGCTACCCCCAGAGCTCCTACAATGAGCAGTTCTTC. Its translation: CASSYPQSSYNEQFF.

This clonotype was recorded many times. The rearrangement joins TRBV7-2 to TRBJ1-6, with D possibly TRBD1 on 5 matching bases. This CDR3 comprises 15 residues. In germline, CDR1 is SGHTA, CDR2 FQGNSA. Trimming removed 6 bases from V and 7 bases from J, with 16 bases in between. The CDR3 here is CASRKKSEGNSPLHF. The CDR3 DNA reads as TGTGCCAGCAGGAAGAAGAGCGAGGGGAATTCACCCCTCCACTTT.

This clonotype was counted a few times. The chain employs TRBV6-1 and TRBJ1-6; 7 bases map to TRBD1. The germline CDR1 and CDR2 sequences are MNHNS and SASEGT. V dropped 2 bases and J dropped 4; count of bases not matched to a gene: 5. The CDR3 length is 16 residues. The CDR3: CASSEYGQDYNSPLHF. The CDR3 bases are TGTGCCAGCAGTGAATATGGACAGGATTATAATTCACCCCTCCACTTT.

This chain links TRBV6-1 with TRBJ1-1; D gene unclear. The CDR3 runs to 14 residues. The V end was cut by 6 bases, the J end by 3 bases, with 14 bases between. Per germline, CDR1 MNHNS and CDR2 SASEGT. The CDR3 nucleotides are TGTGCCAGCAGCGGGCCGCGGCTGTACACTGAAGCTTTCTTT. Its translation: CASSGPRLYTEAFF.

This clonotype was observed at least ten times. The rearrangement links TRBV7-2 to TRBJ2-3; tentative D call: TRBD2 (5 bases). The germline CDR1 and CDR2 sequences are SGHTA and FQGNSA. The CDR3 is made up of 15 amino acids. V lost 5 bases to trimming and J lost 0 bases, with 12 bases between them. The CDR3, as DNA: TGTGCCAGCAGCCCAGCAAGGACTAGCACAGATACGCAGTATTTT. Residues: CASSPARTSTDTQYF. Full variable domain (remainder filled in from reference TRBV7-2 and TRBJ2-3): GAGVSQSPSNKVTEKGKDVELRCDPISGHTALYWYRQSLGQGLEFLIYFQGNSAPDKSGLPSDRFSAERTGGSVSTLTIQRTQQEDSAVYLCASSPARTSTDTQYFGPGTRLTVL.

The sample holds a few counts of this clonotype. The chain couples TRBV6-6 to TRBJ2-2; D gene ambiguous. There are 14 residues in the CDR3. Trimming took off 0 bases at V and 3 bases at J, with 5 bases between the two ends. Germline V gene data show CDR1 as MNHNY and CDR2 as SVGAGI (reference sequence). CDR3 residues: CASSYSTDTGELFF. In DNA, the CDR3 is TGTGCCAGCAGTTACTCTACTGACACCGGGGAGCTGTTTTTT.

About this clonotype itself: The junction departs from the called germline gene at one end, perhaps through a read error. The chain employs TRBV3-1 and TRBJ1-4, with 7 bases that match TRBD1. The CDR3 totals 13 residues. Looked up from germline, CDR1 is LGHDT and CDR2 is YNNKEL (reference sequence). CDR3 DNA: TGTGCCAGCGGCCAGGGGGTGGCTGAAAAACTGTTTTTT. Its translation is CASGQGVAEKLFF.

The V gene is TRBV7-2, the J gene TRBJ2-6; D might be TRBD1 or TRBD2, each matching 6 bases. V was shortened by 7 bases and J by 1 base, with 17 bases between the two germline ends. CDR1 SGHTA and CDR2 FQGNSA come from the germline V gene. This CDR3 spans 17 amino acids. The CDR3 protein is CASTRVGGGSGANVLTF. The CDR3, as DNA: TGTGCCAGCACCCGAGTAGGAGGGGGGTCTGGGGCCAACGTCCTGACTTTC.

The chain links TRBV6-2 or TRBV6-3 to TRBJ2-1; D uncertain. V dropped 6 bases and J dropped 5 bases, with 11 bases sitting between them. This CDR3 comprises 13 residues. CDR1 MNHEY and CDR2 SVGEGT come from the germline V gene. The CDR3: CASRPWTDNEQFF. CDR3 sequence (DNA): TGTGCCAGCAGGCCGTGGACGGACAATGAGCAGTTCTTC.

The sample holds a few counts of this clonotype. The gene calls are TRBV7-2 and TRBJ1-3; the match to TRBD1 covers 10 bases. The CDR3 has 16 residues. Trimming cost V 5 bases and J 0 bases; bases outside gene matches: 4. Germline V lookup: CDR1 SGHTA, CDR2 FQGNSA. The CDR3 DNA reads TGTGCCAGCAGCCCCAGGACAGGGGGCTCTGGAAACACCATATATTTT. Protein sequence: CASSPRTGGSGNTIYF.

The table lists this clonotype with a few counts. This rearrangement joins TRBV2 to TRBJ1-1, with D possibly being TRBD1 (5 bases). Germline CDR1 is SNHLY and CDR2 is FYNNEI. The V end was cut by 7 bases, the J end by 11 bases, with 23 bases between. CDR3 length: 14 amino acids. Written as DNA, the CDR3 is TGTGCCAGCATTAGCCTGCAAGGGGTCTTGTCTGCTTTCTTT. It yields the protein CASISLQGVLSAFF.

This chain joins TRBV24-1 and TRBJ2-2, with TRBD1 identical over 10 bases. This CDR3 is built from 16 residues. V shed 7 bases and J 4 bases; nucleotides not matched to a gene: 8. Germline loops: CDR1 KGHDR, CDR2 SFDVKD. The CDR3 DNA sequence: TGTGCCACCAGGTCGCCGGGACAGGGGTCCACCGGGGAGCTGTTTTTT. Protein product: CATRSPGQGSTGELFF.

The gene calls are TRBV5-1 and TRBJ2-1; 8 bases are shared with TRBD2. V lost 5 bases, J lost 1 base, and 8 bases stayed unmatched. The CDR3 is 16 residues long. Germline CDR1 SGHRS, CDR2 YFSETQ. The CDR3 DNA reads TGCGCCAGCAGATCGACACTAGCGGTTTCCTACAATGAGCAGTTCTTC. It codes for CASRSTLAVSYNEQFF.

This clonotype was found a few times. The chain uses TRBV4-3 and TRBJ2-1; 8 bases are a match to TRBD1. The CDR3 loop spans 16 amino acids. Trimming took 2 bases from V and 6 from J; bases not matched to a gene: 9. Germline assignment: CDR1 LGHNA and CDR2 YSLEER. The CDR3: CASSQREGQEFNEQFF. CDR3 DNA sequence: TGCGCCAGCAGCCAACGAGAGGGACAGGAATTCAATGAGCAGTTCTTC.

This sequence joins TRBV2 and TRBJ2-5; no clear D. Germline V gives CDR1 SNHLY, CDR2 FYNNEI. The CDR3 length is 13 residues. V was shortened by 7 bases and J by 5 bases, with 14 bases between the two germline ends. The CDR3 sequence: CASTKRLAETQYF. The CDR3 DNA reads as TGTGCCAGCACAAAACGTCTTGCGGAGACCCAGTACTTC.

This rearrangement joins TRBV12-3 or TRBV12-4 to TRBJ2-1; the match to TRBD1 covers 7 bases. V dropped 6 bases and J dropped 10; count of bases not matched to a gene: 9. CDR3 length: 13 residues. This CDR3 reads CASSRTGFLEQFF. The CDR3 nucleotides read TGTGCCAGCAGCCGGACAGGCTTCCTAGAGCAGTTCTTC.

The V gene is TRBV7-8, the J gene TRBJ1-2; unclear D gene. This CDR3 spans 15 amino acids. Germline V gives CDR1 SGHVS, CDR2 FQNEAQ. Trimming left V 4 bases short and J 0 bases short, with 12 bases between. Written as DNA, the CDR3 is TGTGCCAGCAGCTGGGTAGGAACTACTAACTATGGCTACACCTTC. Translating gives CASSWVGTTNYGYTF.

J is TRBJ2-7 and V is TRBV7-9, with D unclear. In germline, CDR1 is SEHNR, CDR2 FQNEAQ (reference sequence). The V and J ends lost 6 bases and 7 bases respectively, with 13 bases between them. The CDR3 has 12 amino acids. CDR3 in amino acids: CASSRKPGEQYF. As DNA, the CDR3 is TGTGCCAGCAGTCGAAAACCAGGAGAGCAGTACTTC.

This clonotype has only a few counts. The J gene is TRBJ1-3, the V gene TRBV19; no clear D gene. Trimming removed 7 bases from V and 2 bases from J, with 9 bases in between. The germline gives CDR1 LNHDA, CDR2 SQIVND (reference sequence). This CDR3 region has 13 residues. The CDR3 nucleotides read TGTGCCAGTACCACCTCTCCTGGAAACACCATATATTTT. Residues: CASTTSPGNTIYF.

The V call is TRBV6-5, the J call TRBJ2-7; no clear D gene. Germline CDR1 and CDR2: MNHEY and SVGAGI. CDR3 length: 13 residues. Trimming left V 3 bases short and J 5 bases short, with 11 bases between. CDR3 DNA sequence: TGTGCCAGCAGTTATTCGGAAGGGCACGAGCAGTACTTC. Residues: CASSYSEGHEQYF.

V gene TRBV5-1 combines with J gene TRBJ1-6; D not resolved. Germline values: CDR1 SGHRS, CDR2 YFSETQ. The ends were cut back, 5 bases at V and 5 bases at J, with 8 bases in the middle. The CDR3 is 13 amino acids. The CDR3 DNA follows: TGCGCCAGCAGGCAGACAAATAATTCACCCCTCCACTTT. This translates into CASRQTNNSPLHF.

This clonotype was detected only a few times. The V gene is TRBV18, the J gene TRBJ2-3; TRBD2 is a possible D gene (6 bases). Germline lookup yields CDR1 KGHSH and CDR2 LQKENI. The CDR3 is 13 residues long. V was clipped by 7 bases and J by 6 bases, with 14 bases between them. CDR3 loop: CASLLEGLDTQYF. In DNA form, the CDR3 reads TGTGCCAGCTTACTGGAGGGTTTGGATACGCAGTATTTT.